This TCR beta chain was recovered during a study of T cell repertoires in cytomegalovirus infection. For the study at large: Matching HLA type and CMV infection were both indicated by public TCR beta signatures.

This clonotype was counted between two and nine times. Its antigen is not known. Compared with germline, one end of the junction differs, possibly owing to a read error. Whole-study results and caveats: People with CMV and the relevant HLA were identified by cumulative public TCR beta family frequency. Predominance within the ex vivo response was attributable to HLA-C-restricted CMV-specific TCR beta clonotypes.

Germline lookup yields CDR1 MGHRA and CDR2 YSYEKL. CDR3 length: 12 amino acids. TCRdb redid the calling of the reads with MiXCR, one entry per CDR3 protein. The table lists around 550,000 distinct CDR3 sequences, 26% of them singletons. The material sequenced was PBMCs. This clonotype was obtained from a human donor in good health (CMV status not recorded). Some clones in this sample may be carry-over from other donors' samples. J is TRBJ2-2 and V is TRBV4-1; D call uncertain. The CDR3 bases are TGTGCCAGCAGTCAGGTCACCGGGGAGCTGTTTTTT. It encodes CASSQVTGELFF.